The 9 T cell receptor beta chains presented below share a single source sample, sequenced in a study of T cells in Graves' hyperthyroidism and ophthalmopathy. RNA transcripts gave rise to amplified TCR beta CDR3 regions. First-round RT-PCR with HTBI primers amplified the TCR CDR3 region. TCRdb redid the calling of the multiplex PCR reads with MiXCR, one entry per CDR3 protein. The table records approximately 600,000 distinct CDR3 sequences, more than 20% of them present only once. Sample: blood. These receptors came from a man aged 25-45 years with Graves' ophthalmopathy.

CDR3 DNA sequence: TGTGCCTGGAGTGTTGGGGCGGGGTCTCAAGAGACCCAGTACTTC. The encoded protein is CAWSVGAGSQETQYF. V usage is TRBV30 and J usage is TRBJ2-5, with a tentative D call TRBD2 (6 bases). This CDR3 spans 15 amino acids. CDR1 is GTSNPN, CDR2 SVGIG, per germline (reference sequence). Trimming left V 0 bases short and J 2 bases short, with 13 bases between.

This clonotype was detected many times. The V call is TRBV14, the J call TRBJ2-7; D possibly corresponds to TRBD2 (5 bases). Trimming took off 1 base at V and 2 bases at J, with 12 bases between the two ends. This CDR3 has 15 amino acids. Germline assignment: CDR1 SGHDN and CDR2 FVKESK. CDR3: CASSQGRTPAYEQYF. The CDR3 DNA reads as TGTGCCAGCAGCCAAGGGAGGACGCCCGCCTACGAGCAGTACTTC. Based on the CDR3 plus reference TRBV14 and TRBJ2-7, the full variable domain is EAGVTQFPSHSVIEKGQTVTLRCDPISGHDNLYWYRRVMGKEIKFLLHFVKESKQDESGMPNNRFLAERTGGTYSTLKVQPAELEDSGVYFCASSQGRTPAYEQYFGPGTRLTVT.

This clonotype has more than one count but fewer than ten. The V gene is TRBV5-6, the J gene TRBJ1-1; 8 nucleotides line up with TRBD1. Germline CDR1 is SGHDT and CDR2 is YYEEEE. V shed 0 bases and J 2 bases; nucleotides not matched to a gene: 6. This CDR3 contains 16 residues. The CDR3 nucleotides read TGTGCCAGCAGCTTGGCGAGACAGGGGATCAACACTGAAGCTTTCTTT. Translated, it gives CASSLARQGINTEAFF.

The V call is TRBV29-1, the J call TRBJ2-7; tentatively, D is TRBD1 (5 bases). The CDR3 runs 12 residues. V lost 4 bases, J lost 2 bases, and 9 bases lay in between. CDR1 is SQVTM, CDR2 ANQGSEA, per germline. The CDR3 spells CSVVTGPYEQYF. In DNA, the CDR3 is TGCAGCGTTGTAACAGGACCCTACGAGCAGTACTTC.

The table lists this clonotype with a few counts. The chain uses TRBV18 and TRBJ2-5; D uncertain. Trimming stripped 4 bases from V and 2 bases from J, with 11 bases between. Germline CDR1 reads KGHSH; CDR2 reads LQKENI. The CDR3 contains 14 residues. The CDR3 region is CASSQIDGQETQYF. The DNA for the CDR3 is TGTGCCAGCTCACAAATCGACGGACAAGAGACCCAGTACTTC.

The rearrangement joins TRBV20-1 to TRBJ1-3; D not resolved. With 1 base removed from V and 2 bases from J, the gap between germline ends came to 15 bases. The length of the CDR3 is 16 residues. The V gene's germline CDR1 is DFQATT and CDR2 SNEGSKA (reference sequence). CDR3 protein: CSARASAASTGNTIYF. As DNA, the CDR3 is TGCAGTGCTAGAGCGTCAGCCGCTAGTACTGGAAACACCATATATTTT.

This clonotype was recorded many times. The chain recombines TRBV20-1 with TRBJ2-7; no clear D. The CDR3 has 16 residues. Trimming cost V 4 bases and J 7 bases, with 26 bases left between them. Looked up from germline, CDR1 is DFQATT and CDR2 is SNEGSKA (reference sequence). CDR3 DNA: TGCAGTGCTATTGTGGTACGTGAGACAAGCCGATGGGAGCAGTACTTC. This sequence encodes CSAIVVRETSRWEQYF.

This chain uses TRBV6-1 with TRBJ2-1; the match to TRBD2 covers 9 bases. The CDR3 length is 14 residues. With 5 bases clipped from V and 7 bases from J, the junction kept 6 bases outside the gene matches. Per germline, CDR1 MNHNS and CDR2 SASEGT. The DNA of the CDR3 is TGTGCCAGCAGTTCCCCGACTAGCGGTAATGAGCAGTTCTTC. Its protein product is CASSSPTSGNEQFF.

There are many counts of this clonotype. The chain uses TRBV20-1 and TRBJ2-1; TRBD2 aligns across 7 bases. CDR3 length: 14 amino acids. Germline values: CDR1 DFQATT, CDR2 SNEGSKA (reference sequence). After removal of 7 bases from V and 7 bases from J, the junction contained 13 bases not matched to a gene. CDR3 in DNA: TGCAGTGGATTCGGGGCGGGAGCTAAGAATGAGCAGTTCTTC. Its translation is CSGFGAGAKNEQFF.